These 12 T cell receptor beta chains came from one sample sequenced in a study of PD-1 blockade in classical Hodgkin lymphoma. The assay was immunoSEQ multiplex PCR, and TCRdb's table has in-frame clones only and misses some. The sample lists approximately 26,000 clones, roughly 70% occurring once. After autologous stem cell transplantation all patients relapsed, and prior brentuximab vedotin exposure differed between cohorts. The material was peripheral blood mononuclear cells (PBMCs), obtained before the second cycle of nivolumab. These receptors all stem from a human donor with classical Hodgkin lymphoma.

This clone was found a few times. The gene calls are TRBV4-1 and TRBJ2-3; a weak D match, TRBD2 (6 bases). Germline CDR1 reads MGHRA; CDR2 reads YSYEKL. V lost 3 bases to trimming and J lost 4 bases, with 14 bases between them. The CDR3 has 15 amino acids. The CDR3 nucleotides are TGCGCCAGCAGCCAGGGTCCCACGGGGGCAGATACGCAGTATTTT. Residues: CASSQGPTGADTQYF.

The chain has TRBV7-9 and TRBJ2-1, with D maybe TRBD2 (6 bases). Germline V lookup: CDR1 SEHNR, CDR2 FQNEAQ (reference sequence). This CDR3 is 13 amino acids long. V lost 0 bases and J lost 9, with 9 bases in between. The CDR3 DNA reads as TGTGCCAGCAGCTTAGCGGAGGGTAGTGAGCAGTTCTTC. The encoded protein is CASSLAEGSEQFF.

The gene calls are TRBV27 and TRBJ1-1; no clear D gene. CDR1 is MNHEY, CDR2 SMNVEV, per germline (reference sequence). The V end was cut by 8 bases, the J end by 4 bases, with 17 bases between. This CDR3 region has 14 residues. The CDR3 coding sequence is TGTGCCAGCTTATACTCCTTGGGAAGCACTGAAGCTTTCTTT. Translation gives CASLYSLGSTEAFF.

This sequence joins TRBV7-2 and TRBJ2-4, with TRBD1 matching 7 bases. Germline trimming cut 4 bases from V and 4 bases from J; bases unmatched to any gene: 4. CDR1 SGHTA and CDR2 FQGNSA come from the germline V gene. This CDR3 has 14 residues. CDR3 coding DNA: TGTGCCAGCAGCTCCCCGGGACAGAAAAACATTCAGTACTTC. It specifies CASSSPGQKNIQYF.

The gene calls are TRBV4-3 and TRBJ1-1; D perhaps matches TRBD1 (6 bases). Germline-derived CDR1 and CDR2 are LGHNA and YSLEER. The CDR3 runs to 15 residues. The V gene lost 4 bases and the J gene lost 0 bases, with 12 bases spanning the gap. The CDR3 bases are TGCGCCAGCAGCCGGGACATACACATGAACACTGAAGCTTTCTTT. It encodes CASSRDIHMNTEAFF.

The chain employs TRBV7-2 and TRBJ1-2; unclear D gene. The CDR3 is made up of 13 amino acids. Between the trimmed V and J ends, which lost 4 bases and 4 bases, there was a span of 10 bases. CDR1 is SGHTA and CDR2 is FQGNSA in the germline V gene. The CDR3 reads CASSSRRLYGYTF. CDR3 coding DNA: TGTGCCAGCAGCTCGCGGCGGCTCTATGGCTACACCTTC.

This clone was found many times. CDR3 nucleotides: TGTGCCTGGAGTGTATACGTGAATGAAAAACTGTTTTTT. This encodes CAWSVYVNEKLFF. The chain uses TRBV30 and TRBJ1-4; D unresolved. The V gene lost 0 bases and the J gene lost 5 bases, with 7 bases spanning the gap. This CDR3 contains 13 residues. Germline V lookup: CDR1 GTSNPN, CDR2 SVGIG (reference sequence).

J is TRBJ1-5 and V is TRBV2; 7 nucleotides agree with TRBD1. V was pared by 2 bases and J by 4 bases, with 8 bases of the junction left unmatched. The CDR3 consists of 16 residues. Germline V gene data show CDR1 as SNHLY and CDR2 as FYNNEI. CDR3 sequence: CASSELAGGGNQPQHF. The CDR3 bases are TGTGCCAGCAGTGAACTGGCAGGGGGGGGGAATCAGCCCCAGCATTTT.

Note on this clone: Other DNA sequences from this sample encode an identical CDR3 as well. The chain couples TRBV15 to TRBJ1-4; no definite D call. V lost 4 bases and J 7 bases, leaving 7 bases between the germline ends. Germline CDR1 reads LNHNV; CDR2 reads YYDKDF (reference sequence). This CDR3 has 12 residues. CDR3 region: CATSTSPEKLFF. The CDR3 region has the DNA TGTGCCACCAGCACCTCCCCTGAAAAACTGTTTTTT.

The chain carries TRBV6-1 and TRBJ2-5, with D unresolved. V lost 7 bases and J lost 7, with 19 bases in between. The germline gives CDR1 MNHNS, CDR2 SASEGT. This CDR3 comprises 14 residues. The CDR3 DNA reads as TGTGCCAGCAAAAGGCCAGTAGAATACTCGACCCAGTACTTC. It encodes CASKRPVEYSTQYF.

This clone has just one count. The genes are TRBV4-3 and TRBJ2-3; 9 bases fit TRBD2. The J segment lost 3 bases and the V segment lost 5 bases, leaving 9 bases of the junction unmatched. Germline lookup yields CDR1 LGHNA and CDR2 YSLEER. The CDR3 covers 16 residues. CDR3 nucleotide sequence: TGCGCCAGCAGCGAAACGCGGGGGGGCCTAACAGATACGCAGTATTTT. Translating gives CASSETRGGLTDTQYF.

This rearrangement joins TRBV5-5 to TRBJ1-1, with D possibly being TRBD1 (5 bases). From germline, CDR1 is SGHKS and CDR2 YYEKEE (reference sequence). The V end lost 0 bases, the J end lost 4 bases, and 10 bases lay between the germline ends. This CDR3 comprises 14 residues. CDR3 coding DNA: TGTGCCAGCAGCTTGGGTGGGGCGGGCACTGAAGCTTTCTTT. Translating gives CASSLGGAGTEAFF.